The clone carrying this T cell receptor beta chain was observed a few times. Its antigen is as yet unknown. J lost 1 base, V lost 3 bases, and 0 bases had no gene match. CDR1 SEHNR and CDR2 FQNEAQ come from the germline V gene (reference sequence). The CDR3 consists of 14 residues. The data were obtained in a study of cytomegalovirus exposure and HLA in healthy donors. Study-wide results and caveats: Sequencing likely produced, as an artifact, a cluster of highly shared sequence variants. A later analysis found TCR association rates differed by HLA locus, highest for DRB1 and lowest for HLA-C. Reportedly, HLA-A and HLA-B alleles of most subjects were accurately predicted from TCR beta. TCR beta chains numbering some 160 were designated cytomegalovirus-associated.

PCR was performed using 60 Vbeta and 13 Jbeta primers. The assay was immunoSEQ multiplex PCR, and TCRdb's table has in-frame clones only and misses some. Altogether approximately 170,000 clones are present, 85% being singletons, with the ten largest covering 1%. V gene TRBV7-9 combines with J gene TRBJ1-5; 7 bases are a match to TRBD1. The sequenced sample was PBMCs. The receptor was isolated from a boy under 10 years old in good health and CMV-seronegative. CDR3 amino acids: CASSLTGSNQPQHF. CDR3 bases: TGTGCCAGCAGCTTGACAGGGAGCAATCAGCCCCAGCATTTT.